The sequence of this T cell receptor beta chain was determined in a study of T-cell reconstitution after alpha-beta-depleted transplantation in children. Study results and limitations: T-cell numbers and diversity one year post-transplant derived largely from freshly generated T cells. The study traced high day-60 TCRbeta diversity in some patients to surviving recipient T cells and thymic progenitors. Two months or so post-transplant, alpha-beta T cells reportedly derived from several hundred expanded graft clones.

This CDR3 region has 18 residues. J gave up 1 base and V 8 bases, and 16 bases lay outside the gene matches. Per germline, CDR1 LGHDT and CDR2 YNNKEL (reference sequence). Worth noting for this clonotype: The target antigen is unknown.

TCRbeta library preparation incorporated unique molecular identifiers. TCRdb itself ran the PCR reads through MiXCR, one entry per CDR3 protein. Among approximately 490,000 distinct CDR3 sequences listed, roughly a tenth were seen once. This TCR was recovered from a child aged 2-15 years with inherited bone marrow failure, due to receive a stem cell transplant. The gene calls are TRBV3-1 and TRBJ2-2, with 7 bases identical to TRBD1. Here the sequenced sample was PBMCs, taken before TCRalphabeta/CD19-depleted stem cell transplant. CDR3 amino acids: CASCWMLGTELNTGELFF. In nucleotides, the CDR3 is TGTGCCAGCTGTTGGATGCTGGGGACAGAATTGAACACCGGGGAGCTGTTTTTT.